These T cell receptor beta chains were read from a single sample in a study of identical twins. Each CDR3 protein is one row after TCRdb ran MiXCR on the 5' RACE reads. The data hold 500,000 or so distinct CDR3 sequences, with roughly 13% observed a single time. The same sample was also studied in work on yellow fever vaccine responses in identical twins.

Sample: CD4+ T cells sorted from blood. The receptors were sampled from a woman in her late teens or twenties in good health. Both conserved end residues are part of each CDR3. A D gene is named only where the DNA matches it firmly. The size of a clone is reported for some rows only, either as once, few or many, or as a class for expanded clones.

clone size: -; D gene: -; J gene: TRBJ1-1; V gene: TRBV20-1; CDR3 DNA: TGCAGTGCTTATACTTTAGGGGTTGCTTTCTTT; CDR3 protein: CSAYTLGVAFF
clone size: -; D gene: TRBD1; J gene: TRBJ1-6; V gene: TRBV9; CDR3 DNA: TGTGCCAGCAGCGGAACCGGGACAGAGAATTCACCCCTCCACTTT; CDR3 protein: CASSGTGTENSPLHF
clone size: few; D gene: TRBD1; J gene: TRBJ2-7; V gene: TRBV6-1; CDR3 DNA: TGTGCCAGCAGCGTCAACCCGGGACAGGGCTCCTACGAGCAGTACTTC; CDR3 protein: CASSVNPGQGSYEQYF
clone size: few; D gene: TRBD1; J gene: TRBJ2-7; V gene: TRBV6-2/TRBV6-3; CDR3 DNA: TGTGCCAGCAGTTCCCGGGACAGGGGAACGGACGAGCAGTACTTC; CDR3 protein: CASSSRDRGTDEQYF
clone size: -; D gene: -; J gene: TRBJ1-1; V gene: TRBV18; CDR3 DNA: TGTGCCAGCTCACCTTCAGGGATTGAGAACACTGAAGCTTTCTTT; CDR3 protein: CASSPSGIENTEAFF
clone size: few; D gene: TRBD2; J gene: TRBJ2-7; V gene: TRBV25-1; CDR3 DNA: TGTGCCAGCAGTGAGACTAGCGGGGGGAACTACGAGCAGTACTTC; CDR3 protein: CASSETSGGNYEQYF
clone size: many; D gene: TRBD2; J gene: TRBJ2-1; V gene: TRBV6-2/TRBV6-3; CDR3 DNA: TGTGCCAGCAGTCCGATAGCGGGATTGAATGAGCAGTTCTTC; CDR3 protein: CASSPIAGLNEQFF
clone size: few; D gene: TRBD2; J gene: TRBJ2-3; V gene: TRBV10-3; CDR3 DNA: TGTGCCATCAGTGGCAGACTAGCGGAAGGCACAGATACGCAGTATTTT; CDR3 protein: CAISGRLAEGTDTQYF
clone size: -; D gene: -; J gene: TRBJ1-2; V gene: TRBV3-1; CDR3 DNA: TGTGCCAGCAGCCATTCGGGACCGAATGGCTACACCTTC; CDR3 protein: CASSHSGPNGYTF
clone size: many; D gene: TRBD1; J gene: TRBJ2-3; V gene: TRBV7-8; CDR3 DNA: TGTGCCAGCAGCTTCGGACAGGACACAGATACGCAGTATTTT; CDR3 protein: CASSFGQDTDTQYF
clone size: many; D gene: -; J gene: TRBJ2-2; V gene: TRBV24-1; CDR3 DNA: TGTGCCACCAGGCCCCCTGGCAGCACCGGGGAGCTGTTTTTT; CDR3 protein: CATRPPGSTGELFF
clone size: -; D gene: -; J gene: TRBJ2-6; V gene: TRBV12-3/TRBV12-4; CDR3 DNA: TGTGCCAGCAGTTTTGAAGGGGGCTCTGGGGCCAACGTCCTGACTTTC; CDR3 protein: CASSFEGGSGANVLTF
clone size: few; D gene: -; J gene: TRBJ2-1; V gene: TRBV12-3/TRBV12-4; CDR3 DNA: TGTGCCAGCACCTTCCAGGGCAATGAGCAGTTCTTC; CDR3 protein: CASTFQGNEQFF
clone size: few; D gene: -; J gene: TRBJ2-1; V gene: TRBV29-1; CDR3 DNA: TGCAGCGTAGAAAATGAGCAGTTCTTC; CDR3 protein: CSVENEQFF
clone size: few; D gene: TRBD1; J gene: TRBJ1-6; V gene: TRBV25-1; CDR3 DNA: TGTGCCAGCAGTGATTCGACAGGGGTCAATTCACCCCTCCACTTT; CDR3 protein: CASSDSTGVNSPLHF
clone size: -; D gene: -; J gene: TRBJ1-2; V gene: TRBV7-9; CDR3 DNA: TGTGCCAGCAGCTTAGACAGTCACTATGGCTACACCTTC; CDR3 protein: CASSLDSHYGYTF
clone size: -; D gene: -; J gene: TRBJ1-1; V gene: TRBV7-2; CDR3 DNA: TGTGCCAGCAGCTTAATGGGCAGGGACACTGAAGCTTTCTTT; CDR3 protein: CASSLMGRDTEAFF
clone size: -; D gene: TRBD2; J gene: TRBJ2-1; V gene: TRBV6-2/TRBV6-3; CDR3 DNA: TGTGCCAGCAGTTACTCGATTGGGACTAGCGGGAGGGTTGATGAGCAGTTCTTC; CDR3 protein: CASSYSIGTSGRVDEQFF